This T cell receptor (beta chain) derives from a study of T and B cells in COVID-19 patients (dated by TCRdb to between 2020 and 2021). Study-wide context: In this study, adaptive immunity was profiled in COVID-19 patients who either had active infection or had recovered, using TRB and IGH repertoire sequencing of peripheral blood. A recovered cohort was made up of 19 patients contributing roughly 20 samples, mostly after mild to moderate COVID-19 managed as outpatients. Patients in the recovered cohort had a median age of around 30 years, compared with 55 to 85 years for patients in the active-infection cohort. In the active-infection cohort, about 65% of the 20 patients were critically ill and required mechanical ventilation or ECMO. Of the 20 to 25 patients in the active-infection cohort, some 17 had comorbidities associated with unfavorable COVID-19 outcome. Over 7 million TCR sequences were analysed from a TCR and BCR sequence repository that comprised fewer than 45 patients and 65 or so time points. A couple of patients were in both the active and recovered cohorts because samples existed from active disease and from after recovery. An age-matched reference group of roughly 40 healthy donors negative for COVID-19 antibodies was used as the comparison for repertoire analyses. Up to about 10 follow-up blood samples were collected per patient, with some samples spanning different disease stages in the same individual.

As a fraction of the sample, this clonotype is large (0.1 to 1%). Its recognized antigen is unknown. No base quality values were provided; no much bigger clone lies one nucleotide off. Including the terminal cysteine and phenylalanine, the CDR3 comprises 12 residues. Here the CDR3 DNA is all that survives: 36 bases in frame from base 1. CDR1 LNHDA and CDR2 SQIVND are derived from the germline V gene (reference sequence). V trim: 7 bases; J trim: 10 bases; unmatched bases: 7. This sample was sequenced with an Illumina MiSeq. Multiplex PCR with BIOMED2 TRB-A/B primer pools was used to amplify TRB rearrangements. Illumina-compatible adapters and 7-nucleotide sample barcodes were attached to the amplicons in two consecutive PCRs. All library PCRs used Phusion HS II polymerase. The amplicons were purified from gel with the NucleoSpin Gel and PCR Clean-up kit, measured on Qubit, and combined at roughly 4.3 nM. The quality of the amplicon pool was checked on an Agilent 2100 Bioanalyzer prior to Illumina next-generation sequencing. Processing in the source paper ran as follows. MiXCR 3.0.8 with the default MiXCR reference library was used to annotate TRB rearrangements. Non-productive reads and sequences with fewer than 2 reads were removed, and every unique CDR3 nucleotide sequence was treated as one clone. R 3.5.1 was used to calculate clonality, diversity, richness and V-J gene usage. GLIPH2 was used for TCR clustering by CDR3 similarity, and generation probabilities were calculated by OLGA. Only GLIPH2 clusters containing at least four unique TCR clonotypes present in at least three individuals were kept. Using fastp trimming at Q25 and MiXCR clonotype assembly, TCRdb reanalyzed the public sequencing data and kept in-frame beta chains. Here each entry gathers all rows of one CDR3 protein and keeps the most common genes and DNA. What appears here as the V and J calls and clone size reflects TCRdb's work, not the paper's. The sample table holds about 3,100 distinct CDR3 sequences, of which roughly 22% were seen once. The biggest ten clones account for 15% to 20% of the sample.

Study-level results and caveats: During active COVID-19 the TRB repertoires were highly clonal, but at recovery diversity and richness rose above the levels seen in healthy donors. Patients with COVID-19 were reported to show strongly skewed TRBV/TRBJ gene usage. Specific T cell subsets (CD4+/Treg/CD8+) and sorted SARS-CoV-2-responsive or tetramer+ T cells had not yet been sequenced, with those experiments still ongoing. It was stated that prospective validation of the reported TCR clusters was required before the clusters could be put to clinical use. Blood samples obtained from mildly ill patients during symptoms, as well as early samples obtained from severe cases, were available only in scarce numbers. The cohort was considered too small to assess HLA contributions to COVID-19 susceptibility or severity. A total of 2,000 to 3,000 exclusive TCR clusters, including 31 low-pGen clusters, were found in the recovered cohort.

Genomic DNA extracted from blood was used in amounts of about 240-550 ng for amplification of TRB repertoires. Sequenced material: blood. Rearrangement joined TRBV19 to TRBJ2-1; TRBD2 matches 7 bases in the middle. This receptor was obtained from a human donor with active COVID-19. The CDR3 reads CASNGGEGEQFF. The DNA sequence is given as TGTGCCAGTAATGGCGGGGAGGGAGAGCAGTTCTTC.